This is a list of T cell receptor beta chains from one sample in a study of beta chain features in type 1 diabetes. Here immunoSEQ multiplex PCR was the method, and the copy in TCRdb shows in-frame clones only, minus some. The sample lists 200,000 to 300,000 clones, about 15% occurring once. Material for sequencing was naive CD4+ T cells from blood. The receptors come from a man aged 30-40 years with type 1 diabetes. CDR3s include the opening cysteine and the closing phenylalanine or tryptophan. D genes are given only for firm matches. The size of a clone is reported for some rows only, either as once, few or many, or as a class for expanded clones.

j_call: TRBJ2-1
d_call: TRBD2
v_call: TRBV5-1
clone_size: few
cdr3_nt: TGCGCCAGCAGCTTACTAGCGGGGCTCAGAGACAATGAGCAGTTCTTC
cdr3_aa: CASSLLAGLRDNEQFF

j_call: TRBJ1-4
d_call: -
v_call: TRBV11-2
clone_size: -
cdr3_nt: TGTGCCAGCAGCTTAGGCGGGATCGGAGAAAAACTGTTTTTT
cdr3_aa: CASSLGGIGEKLFF

j_call: TRBJ2-1
d_call: TRBD2
v_call: TRBV30
clone_size: few
cdr3_nt: TGTGCCTGCCCGGGGGGGGGAACTGGTGAGCAGTTCTTC
cdr3_aa: CACPGGGTGEQFF

j_call: TRBJ2-1
d_call: TRBD1
v_call: TRBV27
clone_size: -
cdr3_nt: TGTGCCAGCAGGGGGGACAGGGACTACAATGAGCAGTTCTTC
cdr3_aa: CASRGDRDYNEQFF

j_call: TRBJ2-3
d_call: -
v_call: TRBV5-1
clone_size: few
cdr3_nt: TGCGCCAGCAGCTCGGGGGTAGATACGCAGTATTTT
cdr3_aa: CASSSGVDTQYF

j_call: TRBJ2-7
d_call: -
v_call: TRBV5-1
clone_size: once
cdr3_nt: TGCGCCAGCAGCTTGGCGGGGGGCCCCAGCTCCTACGAGCAGTACTTC
cdr3_aa: CASSLAGGPSSYEQYF

j_call: TRBJ2-7
d_call: -
v_call: TRBV2
clone_size: -
cdr3_nt: TGTGCCTCGGGGCGGGGAACCTACGAGCAGTACTTC
cdr3_aa: CASGRGTYEQYF

j_call: TRBJ1-6
d_call: -
v_call: TRBV5-6
clone_size: -
cdr3_nt: TGTGCCAGCAGCACTTTGACAGGACGCAATTCACCCCTCCACTTT
cdr3_aa: CASSTLTGRNSPLHF

j_call: TRBJ2-7
d_call: TRBD1
v_call: TRBV25-1
clone_size: few
cdr3_nt: TGTGCCAGCACCAGGACAGGGGGAACCTACGAGCAGTACTTC
cdr3_aa: CASTRTGGTYEQYF

j_call: TRBJ2-4
d_call: -
v_call: TRBV5-6
clone_size: few
cdr3_nt: TGTGCCAGCAGCATCAACCAACGGGGGAACATTCAGTACTTC
cdr3_aa: CASSINQRGNIQYF

j_call: TRBJ2-1
d_call: TRBD2
v_call: TRBV11-2
clone_size: -
cdr3_nt: TGTGCCAGCAGATCCCGGGAGGGTATTGAGCAGTTCTTC
cdr3_aa: CASRSREGIEQFF

j_call: TRBJ1-1
d_call: -
v_call: TRBV6-1
clone_size: -
cdr3_nt: TGTGCCAGCAGTCGCGGACAGCCCCAAAGCTTGGGAGCTTTCTTT
cdr3_aa: CASSRGQPQSLGAFF

j_call: TRBJ1-2
d_call: -
v_call: TRBV2
clone_size: few
cdr3_nt: TGTGCCAGCAGTGTACAGGACAACAACTATGGCTACACCTTC
cdr3_aa: CASSVQDNNYGYTF

j_call: TRBJ2-7
d_call: TRBD2
v_call: TRBV7-9
clone_size: few
cdr3_nt: TGTGCCAGCAGCCCTCAATTGGGGGGGATTTACGAGCAGTACTTC
cdr3_aa: CASSPQLGGIYEQYF

j_call: TRBJ1-1
d_call: TRBD1
v_call: TRBV4-1
clone_size: -
cdr3_nt: TGCGCCAGCAGCCAAGGACCCGACAGGGGGACTGAAGCTTTCTTT
cdr3_aa: CASSQGPDRGTEAFF

j_call: TRBJ2-1
d_call: TRBD1
v_call: TRBV7-9
clone_size: few
cdr3_nt: TGTGCCAGCAGCGGACAGGGTGGCAATGAGCAGTTCTTC
cdr3_aa: CASSGQGGNEQFF

j_call: TRBJ2-3
d_call: TRBD1
v_call: TRBV5-1
clone_size: few
cdr3_nt: TGCGCCAGCAGCCGGGGACAGGGGGCGGATACGCAGTATTTT
cdr3_aa: CASSRGQGADTQYF

j_call: TRBJ1-5
d_call: -
v_call: TRBV7-9
clone_size: -
cdr3_nt: TGTGCCAGCAGCTTGGGGGGGGCCCCCAATCAGCCCCAGCATTTT
cdr3_aa: CASSLGGAPNQPQHF

j_call: TRBJ2-2
d_call: TRBD1
v_call: TRBV11-1
clone_size: -
cdr3_nt: TGTGCCAGCAGCCATCGGGACAGGGGCACCGGGGAGCTGTTTTTT
cdr3_aa: CASSHRDRGTGELFF

j_call: TRBJ2-3
d_call: TRBD2
v_call: TRBV5-1
clone_size: few
cdr3_nt: TGCGCCAGCAGCTTGGGAGGCGGGGGGGCCTCAGATACGCAGTATTTT
cdr3_aa: CASSLGGGGASDTQYF

j_call: TRBJ2-2
d_call: TRBD2
v_call: TRBV29-1
clone_size: few
cdr3_nt: TGCAGCGTTCCCGGGACTAGCGGGAGGAACACCGGGGAGCTGTTTTTT
cdr3_aa: CSVPGTSGRNTGELFF

j_call: TRBJ2-7
d_call: TRBD2
v_call: TRBV25-1
clone_size: -
cdr3_nt: TGTGCCAGCAGTCGCGGGAGCTCCTACGAGCAGTACTTC
cdr3_aa: CASSRGSSYEQYF

j_call: TRBJ2-7
d_call: -
v_call: TRBV2
clone_size: few
cdr3_nt: TGTGCCAGCAGTGAAGGACAGGCGTCCTACGAGCAGTACTTC
cdr3_aa: CASSEGQASYEQYF

j_call: TRBJ1-1
d_call: TRBD1
v_call: TRBV5-4
clone_size: -
cdr3_nt: TGTGCCAGCAGCCTTCAGGGGGCCGGTGAAGCTTTCTTT
cdr3_aa: CASSLQGAGEAFF

j_call: TRBJ2-5
d_call: TRBD1
v_call: TRBV19
clone_size: -
cdr3_nt: TGTGCCAGTAGTGCCAGACAGGGTCGGGGAGAGACCCAGTACTTC
cdr3_aa: CASSARQGRGETQYF

j_call: TRBJ2-2
d_call: -
v_call: TRBV2
clone_size: few
cdr3_nt: TGTGCCAGCAGTGCAACGCGGAGGACTGTCACCGGGGAGCTGTTTTTT
cdr3_aa: CASSATRRTVTGELFF

j_call: TRBJ1-5
d_call: -
v_call: TRBV19
clone_size: few
cdr3_nt: TGTGCCAGTGCCCGTCGACAGGTTTCGAGTTTTCAGCCCCAGCATTTT
cdr3_aa: CASARRQVSSFQPQHF

j_call: TRBJ2-7
d_call: TRBD1
v_call: TRBV5-4
clone_size: -
cdr3_nt: TGTGCCAGCAGCTCTCCGGGACAGGGGGCCTACGAGCAGTACTTC
cdr3_aa: CASSSPGQGAYEQYF

j_call: TRBJ2-7
d_call: TRBD1
v_call: TRBV7-9
clone_size: -
cdr3_nt: TGTGCCAGCAGCTTGGGGTCGGTCAGGGACAGAGAAGAGCAGTACTTC
cdr3_aa: CASSLGSVRDREEQYF

j_call: TRBJ2-7
d_call: -
v_call: TRBV7-6
clone_size: few
cdr3_nt: TGTGCCAGCAGCTTAGGACAGTCCGAGCAGTACTTC
cdr3_aa: CASSLGQSEQYF

j_call: TRBJ2-5
d_call: TRBD2
v_call: TRBV4-1
clone_size: few
cdr3_nt: TGCGCCAGCAGCCAAGATTGGCTAGCGGGACAAGAGACCCAGTACTTC
cdr3_aa: CASSQDWLAGQETQYF

j_call: TRBJ2-7
d_call: TRBD1
v_call: TRBV7-9
clone_size: few
cdr3_nt: TGTGCCAGCAGCTCACCGGGACAGGGCGACGAGCAGTACTTC
cdr3_aa: CASSSPGQGDEQYF

j_call: TRBJ2-7
d_call: -
v_call: TRBV7-2
clone_size: few
cdr3_nt: TGTGCCAGCAGCTTAGACGAGACAATCGGCCGCGAGCAGTACTTC
cdr3_aa: CASSLDETIGREQYF

j_call: TRBJ2-1
d_call: -
v_call: TRBV19
clone_size: few
cdr3_nt: TGTGCCAGTAGACAGGCTAGCGTAGAAGGTGAGCAGTTCTTC
cdr3_aa: CASRQASVEGEQFF

j_call: TRBJ1-2
d_call: TRBD1
v_call: TRBV5-4
clone_size: few
cdr3_nt: TGTGCCAGCAGCATGGACAGGGAAGGGGGCTACACCTTC
cdr3_aa: CASSMDREGGYTF

j_call: TRBJ1-1
d_call: -
v_call: TRBV27
clone_size: -
cdr3_nt: TGTGCCAGCAGACCGAGTTGGAACACTGAAGCTTTCTTT
cdr3_aa: CASRPSWNTEAFF

j_call: TRBJ1-1
d_call: TRBD1
v_call: TRBV18
clone_size: -
cdr3_nt: TGTGCCAGCCAACCTACAGGGGTTGCCGTGAACACTGAAGCTTTCTTT
cdr3_aa: CASQPTGVAVNTEAFF

j_call: TRBJ1-5
d_call: TRBD1
v_call: TRBV6-1
clone_size: -
cdr3_nt: TGTGCCAGCAGTGAGGGACAGACGAGCAATCAGCCCCAGCATTTT
cdr3_aa: CASSEGQTSNQPQHF

j_call: TRBJ2-1
d_call: TRBD2
v_call: TRBV5-4
clone_size: few
cdr3_nt: TGTGCCAGCAGCCGGGACTATGATGATGAGCAGTTCTTC
cdr3_aa: CASSRDYDDEQFF

j_call: TRBJ2-4
d_call: TRBD1
v_call: TRBV4-2
clone_size: -
cdr3_nt: TGTGCCAGCAGCCAAATGACAGGGGGCAAAAACATTCAGTACTTC
cdr3_aa: CASSQMTGGKNIQYF

j_call: TRBJ2-1
d_call: -
v_call: TRBV5-1
clone_size: -
cdr3_nt: TGCGCCAGCAGCTTGGGGCTAGCACTGAATGAGCAGTTCTTC
cdr3_aa: CASSLGLALNEQFF

j_call: TRBJ1-5
d_call: -
v_call: TRBV6-5
clone_size: -
cdr3_nt: TGTGCCAGCAGCCCGACAGTTTATAGCAATCAGCCCCAGCATTTT
cdr3_aa: CASSPTVYSNQPQHF

j_call: TRBJ1-1
d_call: TRBD1
v_call: TRBV23-1
clone_size: few
cdr3_nt: TGCGCCAGCAGTCAATGGATAGGGGCAGGGGGATGGACTGAAGCTTTCTTT
cdr3_aa: CASSQWIGAGGWTEAFF

j_call: TRBJ1-2
d_call: TRBD1
v_call: TRBV25-1
clone_size: few
cdr3_nt: TGTGCCAGCAGTGCTTTCTCCGGGACAGGGGCTAACTATGGCTACACCTTC
cdr3_aa: CASSAFSGTGANYGYTF

j_call: TRBJ1-1
d_call: TRBD1
v_call: TRBV15
clone_size: -
cdr3_nt: TGTGCCACCAGCAGGGGGTCGACAGGGATGAACACTGAAGCTTTCTTT
cdr3_aa: CATSRGSTGMNTEAFF

j_call: TRBJ2-2
d_call: TRBD1
v_call: TRBV2
clone_size: few
cdr3_nt: TGTGCCAGCAGCGGGGACAGGGTCACCGGGGAGCTGTTTTTT
cdr3_aa: CASSGDRVTGELFF

j_call: TRBJ2-1
d_call: -
v_call: TRBV12-5
clone_size: -
cdr3_nt: TGTGCTAGTGGTTTGGCGGGGGACGGTGAGCAGTTCTTC
cdr3_aa: CASGLAGDGEQFF

j_call: TRBJ2-5
d_call: TRBD2
v_call: TRBV2
clone_size: -
cdr3_nt: TGTGCCAGCAGGGGAGGGGAGACCCAGTACTTC
cdr3_aa: CASRGGETQYF